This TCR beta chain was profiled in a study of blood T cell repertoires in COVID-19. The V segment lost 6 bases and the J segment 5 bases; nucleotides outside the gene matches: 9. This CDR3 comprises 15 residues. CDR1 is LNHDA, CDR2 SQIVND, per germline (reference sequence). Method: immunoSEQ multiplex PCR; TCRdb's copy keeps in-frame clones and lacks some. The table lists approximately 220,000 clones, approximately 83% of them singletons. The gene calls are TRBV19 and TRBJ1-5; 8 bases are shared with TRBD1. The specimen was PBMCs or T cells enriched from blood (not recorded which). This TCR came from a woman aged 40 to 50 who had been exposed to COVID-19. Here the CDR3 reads CASRSGQGLYQPQHF. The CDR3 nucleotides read TGTGCCAGTAGGTCCGGACAGGGTTTGTATCAGCCCCAGCATTTT.